The entry below gives a single T cell receptor (beta chain) sequence along with its context. As handled by the study authors: Estimation of nucleated cell counts relied on the amplification of reference gene primers. Clones were sequenced by immunoSEQ multiplex PCR, and TCRdb holds only the in-frame ones, with some missing. V and J calls and clone size follow that table, whereas D and trimming were derived from the DNA. The sample shows some 190,000 clones, approximately 83% of them seen only once. The entry originates in a study of blood T cell repertoires in COVID-19. About the research overall: Italy, Spain and the United States were the sources of the convalescent and acute COVID-19 samples. T cells, B-cell-depleted T cells, or PBMCs provided the cDNA or gDNA that served as material.

CDR3 length: 15 residues. V lost 2 bases and J lost 3; bases outside the gene matches: 4. Germline V gene data show CDR1 as GTSNPN and CDR2 as SVGIG (reference sequence). This clonotype was sampled from a human donor with active or convalescent COVID-19. The donor label of this sample is uncertain. The chain uses TRBV30 and TRBJ2-2; 9 bases fit TRBD1. The sample comprised peripheral blood. CDR3 loop: CAWSPDRGYTGELFF. The CDR3 DNA sequence: TGTGCCTGGAGTCCCGACAGGGGGTACACCGGGGAGCTGTTTTTT.